The entry that follows covers one T cell receptor (beta chain) sequence. Its antigen is unidentified. V was trimmed by 2 bases and J by 9 bases, leaving 24 bases between them. Germline V gene data show CDR1 as SEHNR and CDR2 as FQNEAQ (reference sequence). The CDR3 runs 17 residues. The PCR was carried out with 60 Vbeta primers and 13 Jbeta primers. Clones were sequenced by immunoSEQ multiplex PCR, and TCRdb holds only the in-frame ones, with some missing. Of some 99,000 clones listed, approximately 71% are singletons. This specimen belongs to a study of cytomegalovirus exposure and HLA in healthy donors. Broader study findings: For TCR beta chains, V- and J-gene trimming was later linked to a missense DCLRE1C variant.

The sequencing sample was made of PBMCs. This receptor was identified in a man in his forties or fifties in good health and CMV-seronegative. The J gene is TRBJ2-3, the V gene TRBV7-9, with TRBD2 as a possible D gene (6 bases). The CDR3 coding sequence is TGTGCCAGCAGCTTACTGGTCGGGGCAGGGAGGCAAGGGACGCAGTATTTT. Its protein is CASSLLVGAGRQGTQYF.